This TCR beta chain was sequenced during a study of T-cell reconstitution after alpha-beta-depleted transplantation in children. Concerning this clonotype itself: Its target is not known.

Germline V gene lookup returns CDR1 MNHEY and CDR2 SMNVEV (reference sequence). CDR3 length equals 15 residues. V was shortened by 8 bases and J by 2 bases, with 16 bases between the two germline ends. Preparing the TCRbeta library involved the use of unique molecular identifiers. TCRdb re-called the PCR reads with MiXCR, one entry per CDR3 protein. This table has about 420,000 distinct CDR3 sequences, 15% to 20% appearing once. Study results and caveats: It was surviving recipient T cells and thymic progenitors that gave some patients high TCRbeta diversity at day 60. Alpha-beta T cells present about two months after transplant were reported to originate from several hundred expanded graft clones. By one year post-transplant, T-cell counts and diversity largely arose from T cells that were newly produced.

This TCR derives from a boy younger than two who had a stem cell transplant for Wiskott-Aldrich syndrome, so the T cells may come from the graft donor. V is TRBV27 and J is TRBJ1-5; D might be TRBD1 (6 bases). This sample comprised PBMCs, mostly from graft donor cells, obtained 360 days after TCRalphabeta/CD19-depleted stem cell transplant. Here the CDR3 DNA reads TGTGCCAGCCGCCTTAACGGACAGCGCAATCAGCCCCAGCATTTT. This sequence encodes CASRLNGQRNQPQHF.